This T cell receptor beta chain was sequenced in a study of identical twins (dated by TCRdb to 2016 to 2018). A note on the overall study: The study deep-sequenced TCR alpha and beta repertoires from monozygotic twins, unrelated adults of various ages and cord blood to test whether fetal clonotypes persist. Replicate twin experiments were performed at different times using different library preparation protocols to rule out contamination. What the research found in general, with its limitations: Out-of-frame TCR alpha sequences shared between twins showed an excess of low generation-probability sequences compared with coincidental sharing between unrelated individuals. Zero-insertion analyses could be partly confounded by invariant T cells such as MAIT and iNKT, though diverse VJ usage argued against such confounding for most clonotypes. Because the same donors could not be followed over many years, the conclusions relied on cross-sectional statistical analysis. Fewer insertions were carried by abundant cord blood beta clonotypes, a similar but weaker trend appeared in young adult naive repertoires, and no such trend appeared in memory repertoires. In monozygotic twins, out-of-frame TCR alpha sharing was systematically underestimated by recombination models, although the models agreed with sharing between unrelated individuals. In beta out-of-frame sequences, excess twin sharing was weaker, because having fewer shared sequences lowered the signal-to-noise ratio.

CDR1 MNHNS and CDR2 SASEGT were looked up in the germline V gene. Trimming at the junction amounts to 6 bases on V and 1 base on J, and the germline ends lie 13 bases apart. From the cysteine through the phenylalanine, the CDR3 covers 14 amino acids. The kept DNA is CDR3 alone, 42 bases in frame from the first base. The method behind the library was 5' RACE. Data came from an Illumina HiSeq 2000. A universal primer binding site was introduced by template switching, and a unique molecular identifier was present in the final cDNA, enabling accurate counting of TCR cDNA molecules. Specific primers in the conserved constant-segment region were used to synthesize first-strand cDNA for the TCR alpha and beta chains. To control for contamination, every cDNA library carried two barcodes: a SMART-Mk sample barcode plus Illumina barcodes. TruSeq adapter sequences, together with Illumina sample barcodes, were added in two successive PCR steps. The TCR alpha and beta cDNA libraries were sequenced on the Illumina HiSeq platform using custom primers. The published analysis was carried out like this. MiGEC processed the raw reads to extract unique molecular identifiers, while MiXCR was used to determine the CDR3 positions. For each individual, recombination models were inferred using an EM algorithm with the repgenHMM and IGoR tools. The analysis of shared clonotypes was done with the tcR package in R, with sharing normalized by the product of cloneset sizes. To study raw recombination without the effects of thymic and clonal selection, out-of-frame nonproductive sequences were analyzed. The raw public data were reprocessed by TCRdb itself: fastp quality trimming at Q25, MiXCR clonotype calling, in-frame beta chains only. Records with the same CDR3 protein are collapsed into one entry carrying the most frequent genes and DNA. In this record, the V and J calls reflect TCRdb's handling and not the investigators' own analysis. The sample data list 200,000 to 300,000 distinct CDR3 sequences, and approximately 7% of these were observed just once. Under 4% of the sample comes from the top ten.

As for this clonotype: This receptor's antigen is unknown. Base qualities were left out, and no much larger clone turns up one base away.

Every donor was a healthy Caucasian. Three pairs of female monozygotic twins, all aged about 18 to 29 years, made up the twin cohort. Using Miltenyi CD45RO+ enrichment and human naive T-cell isolation kits, memory (CD45RO+) and naive T cells were isolated from PBMC. Separately, the same data were catalogued under a study of yellow fever vaccine responses in identical twins. The other study reports the following: According to the authors, the vaccine-induced T cell response in identical twins seemed to be partly convergent and partly specific to each individual. The study precisely tracked vaccine-responding T cell clones in identical twins.

This chain is built from TRBV6-1 and TRBJ2-7; the best D guess is TRBD2, with 5 bases matching. This clonotype was sampled from a woman between 18 and 30 years old in good health. Material for sequencing was memory (CD45RO+) T cells sorted from blood. Sample cell subset or site, as interpreted from the label and publication: CD45RO+ enriched T cells. The DNA sequence reads TGTGCCAGCAGCCGAGGACTGGGTTCCTACGAGCAGTACTTC. The encoded protein is CASSRGLGSYEQYF.